The entry below describes one TCR beta chain. The entry originates in a study of blood T cell repertoires in COVID-19. Study overall: Researchers got acute and convalescent COVID-19 samples from the United States, Italy and Spain. PBMCs, B-cell-depleted T cells, or T cells were the source of the cDNA or gDNA that made up the material.

CDR1 is SNHLY, CDR2 FYNNEI, per germline. Trimming left V 6 bases short and J 0 bases short, with 9 bases between. The CDR3 sequence is 14 residues long. Seattle's enrolled individuals joined amid active infection and were then monitored longitudinally. Authors' processing steps: Scientists estimated how many nucleated cells there were by amplifying reference gene primers. The repertoire was sequenced with immunoSEQ multiplex PCR; TCRdb's copy has only in-frame clones and lacks some. V and J calls and clone size come straight from that table; D and trimming were deduced from the DNA. The sample records hundreds of thousands of clones, about 87% being singletons.

Sequenced sample: peripheral blood. This TCR came from a woman aged 45-60 years with COVID-19, enrolled during active disease. The V call is TRBV2, the J call TRBJ2-1; no clear D gene. The CDR3 DNA reads as TGTGCCAGCAGCGCTCAGATCTCCTACAATGAGCAGTTCTTC. Translation gives CASSAQISYNEQFF. Full variable domain (remainder filled in from reference TRBV2 and TRBJ2-1): EPEVTQTPSHQVTQMGQEVILRCVPISNHLYFYWYRQILGQKVEFLVSFYNNEISEKSEIFDDQFSVERPDGSNFTLKIRSTKLEDSAMYFCASSAQISYNEQFFGPGTRLTVL.